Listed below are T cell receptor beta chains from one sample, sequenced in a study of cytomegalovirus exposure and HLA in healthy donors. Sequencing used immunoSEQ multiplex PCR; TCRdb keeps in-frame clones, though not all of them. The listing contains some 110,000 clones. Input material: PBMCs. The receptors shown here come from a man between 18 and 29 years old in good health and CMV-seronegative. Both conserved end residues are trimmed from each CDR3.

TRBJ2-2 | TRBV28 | ASVINRGTGAGELF
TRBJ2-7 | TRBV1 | TSSLGDFVVEQY
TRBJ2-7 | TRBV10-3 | AIGTGTYYEQY
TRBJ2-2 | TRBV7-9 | ASSLIGGPGELF
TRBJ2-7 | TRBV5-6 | ASSSTETGQGGYEQY
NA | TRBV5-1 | ASSPGQGGYEQY
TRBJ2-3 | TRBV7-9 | ASSSTSGGAGDTQY
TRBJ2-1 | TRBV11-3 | ASSLERSGINEQF
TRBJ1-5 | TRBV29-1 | SVGTGFSNQPQH
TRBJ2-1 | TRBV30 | AWSVLGASGGFGGNEQF
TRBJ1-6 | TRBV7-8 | ASRHLPDYNSPLH
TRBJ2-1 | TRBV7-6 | ASRPFMGQGNNEQF
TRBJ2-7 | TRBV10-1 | ASSRTGREQREQY
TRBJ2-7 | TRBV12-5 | ASGLARTGAYEQY
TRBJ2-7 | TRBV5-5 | ASSNSGTYEQY
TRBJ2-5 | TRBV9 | ASSLGGVRRETQY
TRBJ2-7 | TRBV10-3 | AIRKEDRGWSYEQY
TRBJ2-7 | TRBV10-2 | ASRAAGPSYEQY
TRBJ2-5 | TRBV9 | ASSLSGTQETQY
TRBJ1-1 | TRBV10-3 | AISTWNRDRVTEAF
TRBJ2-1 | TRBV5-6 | ASSPDRYNEQF
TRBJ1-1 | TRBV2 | ASSGRGSKFEAF
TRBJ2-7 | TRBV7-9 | ASSSYFNRNSYEQY
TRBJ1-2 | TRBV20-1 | SANQAGYT
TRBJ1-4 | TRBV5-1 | ASSLQGDEKLF
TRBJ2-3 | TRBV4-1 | ASSQPAATRGGNTQY
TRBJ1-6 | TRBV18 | ASSPINSPLH
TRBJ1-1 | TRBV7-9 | ASSSFRTGNTEAF
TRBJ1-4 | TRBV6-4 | ASSDSMGLWPPELKLF
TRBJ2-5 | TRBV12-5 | ASGQQGARETQY
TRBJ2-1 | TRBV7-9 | ASSSTSGGSSYNEQF
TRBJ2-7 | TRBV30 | AWGISGRVGGEQY
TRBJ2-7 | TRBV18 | ASSPTSGGLSSYEQY
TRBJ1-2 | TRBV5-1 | ASSSGVHYGYT
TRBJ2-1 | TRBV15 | ATHSGLSSYNEQF
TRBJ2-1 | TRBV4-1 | ASSQDRSGGNNEQF
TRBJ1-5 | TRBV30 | AWSVPGQPQH
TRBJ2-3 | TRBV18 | ASSRQGASTDTQY
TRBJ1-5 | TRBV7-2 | ASSWDYRDQPQH
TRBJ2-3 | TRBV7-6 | ASSLGAGTSTDTQY
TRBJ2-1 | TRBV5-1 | ASSYGTGGYGSYNEQF
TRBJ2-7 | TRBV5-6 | ASSHSGTLPSYEQY
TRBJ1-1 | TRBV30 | ARGRNTEAF
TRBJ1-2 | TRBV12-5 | ASGLTGNYGYT
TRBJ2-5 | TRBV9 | ASSVVGAQETQY
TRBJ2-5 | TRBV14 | ASSQVSETQETQY
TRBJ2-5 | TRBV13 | ASSLVQGLQETQY
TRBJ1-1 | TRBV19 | ASAHRGLNTEAF
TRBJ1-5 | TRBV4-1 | ASSPTRGGQPQH
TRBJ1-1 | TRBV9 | ASSVGGTANTEAF
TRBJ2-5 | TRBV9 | ASSGGGLMRETQY
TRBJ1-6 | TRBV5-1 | ASSLGVVSRNSPLH
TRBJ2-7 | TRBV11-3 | ASSRGGGSGYEQY